These T cell receptor beta chains were read from a single sample in a study of T cells in Graves' hyperthyroidism and ophthalmopathy. TCRdb called the multiplex PCR reads again in MiXCR, with one record for every CDR3 protein. The data hold some 620,000 distinct CDR3 sequences, with 15% to 20% observed a single time. Sequencing was carried out using blood. The receptors come from a woman in her twenties or thirties with Graves' hyperthyroidism. Both conserved end residues are part of each CDR3. The D gene is left open where the match is weak. The size entry is marked missing in some rows and otherwise reads once, few, many or a size class.

V	D	size	J	DNA	CDR3
TRBV20-1	TRBD2	many	TRBJ2-5	TGCAGTGCTCGATTAGCGGGAAGGTTAGAGACCCAGTACTTC	CSARLAGRLETQYF
TRBV20-1	TRBD2	many	TRBJ2-3	TGCAGTGCTAAAGGGAGGGAGGGCGGTACAGATACGCAGTATTTT	CSAKGREGGTDTQYF
TRBV29-1	-	few	TRBJ2-7	TGCAGCGTACAGGTTTCCTACGAGCAGTACTTC	CSVQVSYEQYF
TRBV18	-	few	TRBJ2-3	TGTGCCAGCTCACCACCGTTGGGGTTGAGTCCCAGCACAGATACGCAGTATTTT	CASSPPLGLSPSTDTQYF
TRBV29-1	-	few	TRBJ1-3	TGCAGCGTTGAAGGCGGTAGCTCTGGAAACACCATATATTTT	CSVEGGSSGNTIYF
TRBV9	TRBD2	-	TRBJ2-2	TGTGCCAGCAGCGTAAGCGGGGAGGCCGGGGAGCTGTTTTTT	CASSVSGEAGELFF
TRBV11-3	-	many	TRBJ1-4	TGTGCCAGCAGCCACGACCGTAACAGGGCCGGAAAACTGTTTTTT	CASSHDRNRAGKLFF
TRBV27	-	many	TRBJ2-7	TGTGCCAGCAGTCGACAACAGGTGGGCGAGCAGTACTTC	CASSRQQVGEQYF
TRBV20-1	-	many	TRBJ1-5	TGCAGTGTCTCCCGGGGACTACAGGGAAAGAACCTCCAGCCCCAGCATTTT	CSVSRGLQGKNLQPQHF
TRBV4-1	-	-	TRBJ2-1	TGCGCCAGCAGCCAAGACCGACTAGAGCAGTTCTTC	CASSQDRLEQFF
TRBV9	TRBD1	-	TRBJ1-2	TGTGCCAGCAGCGGGACAGGACCTAACTATGGCTACACCTTC	CASSGTGPNYGYTF
TRBV6-2/TRBV6-3	TRBD2	-	TRBJ2-5	TGTGCCAGCAGGCGGGCTAGCGGGAGGGGAGAGACCCAGTACTTC	CASRRASGRGETQYF
TRBV19	-	-	TRBJ1-1	TGTGCCAGTAGTATTGTGGAGAACACTGAAGCTTTCTTT	CASSIVENTEAFF
TRBV12-5	TRBD1	-	TRBJ2-7	TGTGCTAGTGGTTTAGGGGGCACCTACGAGCAGTACTTC	CASGLGGTYEQYF
TRBV15	-	few	TRBJ1-3	TGTGCCACCAGCAGAGATGTGGCATCTGGAAACACCATATATTTT	CATSRDVASGNTIYF
TRBV19	TRBD1	-	TRBJ2-5	TGTGCCAGTAGGAACCCCGGGACAGGGGTCGGGACCCAGTACTTC	CASRNPGTGVGTQYF
TRBV7-9	-	few	TRBJ2-7	TGTGCCAGCACCTCCTCGTCGGGGACATTCTCCTACGAGCAGTACTTC	CASTSSSGTFSYEQYF
TRBV27	-	-	TRBJ1-4	TGTGCCAGCAGTGCCTTGTCTGAGGGTGAAAAACTGTTTTTT	CASSALSEGEKLFF
TRBV2	-	many	TRBJ2-1	TGTGCCAGCACAGCCGACCCCTCCTACAATGAGCAGTTCTTC	CASTADPSYNEQFF
TRBV4-1	-	few	TRBJ2-4	TGCGCCAGCAGCCAAGCGACCACGAATAGAACGGGGTCGTTCCTAGCCAAAAACATTCAGTACTTC	CASSQATTNRTGSFLAKNIQYF
TRBV5-1	-	many	TRBJ1-1	TGCGCCAGCAGATTTGACACTACTGAAGCTTTCTTT	CASRFDTTEAFF
TRBV14	-	few	TRBJ2-7	TGTGCCAGCAGCCAACGTGATAGCTCGATAAGGGCCTACGAGCAGTACTTC	CASSQRDSSIRAYEQYF
TRBV30	-	many	TRBJ2-1	TGTGCCTGGGAACGTAACCGCCCACTGTTCTTC	CAWERNRPLFF
TRBV20-1	TRBD1	many	TRBJ1-2	TGCAGTGCTAGGCCGGGACAGATATATGGCTACACCTTC	CSARPGQIYGYTF
TRBV6-2/TRBV6-3	TRBD2	once	TRBJ2-1	TGTGCCACCAGTTATGGCGGGAGGGGGGGCAATGAGCAGTTCTTC	CATSYGGRGGNEQFF
TRBV30	TRBD1	-	TRBJ1-2	TGTGCCTGGACCTGGACAGGGGGCGGCTATGGCTACACCTTC	CAWTWTGGGYGYTF
TRBV28	TRBD1	many	TRBJ1-5	TGTGCCAGCAGACCGATCTCCGGGACAGGAAATCAGCCCCAGCATTTT	CASRPISGTGNQPQHF
TRBV7-2	TRBD2	many	TRBJ2-7	TGTGCCAGCAGCTTAAGGAGGGGACTAGCCTACGAGCAGTACTTC	CASSLRRGLAYEQYF
TRBV15	TRBD1	many	TRBJ1-2	TGTGCCACCAGTAACCCGACAGGGCACTATGGCTACACCTTC	CATSNPTGHYGYTF
TRBV12-5	-	many	TRBJ2-7	TGTGCTAGTGGTCCCTTGTCCTTATACGAGCAGTACTTC	CASGPLSLYEQYF
TRBV7-8	TRBD1	many	TRBJ2-7	TGTGCCAGCAGCTTAGCGTTGGGACAGGGCTACGAGCAGTACTTC	CASSLALGQGYEQYF
TRBV27	-	few	TRBJ2-1	TGTGCCAGCAGTATGACCCCAGGGGGGAATGAGCAGTTCTTC	CASSMTPGGNEQFF
TRBV19	TRBD1	-	TRBJ1-4	TGTGCCAGTAAGTTATCCGGGACAGGAACCGAAAAACTGTTTTTT	CASKLSGTGTEKLFF